This T cell receptor (beta chain) came from a study of cytomegalovirus exposure and HLA in healthy donors. The CDR3 is made up of 17 amino acids. Germline CDR1 KGHSH, CDR2 LQKENI. Trimming took 3 bases from V and 0 from J; bases not matched to a gene: 10. Primers included in the PCR were 60 Vbeta and 13 Jbeta primers. Assay: immunoSEQ multiplex PCR; the TCRdb copy retains only in-frame clones and omits some. The sample consists of some 190,000 clones, 81% of them appearing once. Sequencing was performed on PBMCs. The origin of this receptor is a man aged 35 to 55 in good health and CMV-seropositive. The genes are TRBV18 and TRBJ1-1; 7 bases map to TRBD1. The CDR3 loop reads CASSPGQTQRVNTEAFF. DNA of the CDR3: TGTGCCAGCTCACCGGGACAGACCCAACGGGTGAACACTGAAGCTTTCTTT. The variable domain in full, completed from reference TRBV18 and TRBJ1-1, reads NAGVMQNPRHLVRRRGQEARLRCSPMKGHSHVYWYRQLPEEGLKFMVYLQKENIIDESGMPKERFSAEFPKEGPSILRIQQVVRGDSAAYFCASSPGQTQRVNTEAFFGQGTRLTVV.